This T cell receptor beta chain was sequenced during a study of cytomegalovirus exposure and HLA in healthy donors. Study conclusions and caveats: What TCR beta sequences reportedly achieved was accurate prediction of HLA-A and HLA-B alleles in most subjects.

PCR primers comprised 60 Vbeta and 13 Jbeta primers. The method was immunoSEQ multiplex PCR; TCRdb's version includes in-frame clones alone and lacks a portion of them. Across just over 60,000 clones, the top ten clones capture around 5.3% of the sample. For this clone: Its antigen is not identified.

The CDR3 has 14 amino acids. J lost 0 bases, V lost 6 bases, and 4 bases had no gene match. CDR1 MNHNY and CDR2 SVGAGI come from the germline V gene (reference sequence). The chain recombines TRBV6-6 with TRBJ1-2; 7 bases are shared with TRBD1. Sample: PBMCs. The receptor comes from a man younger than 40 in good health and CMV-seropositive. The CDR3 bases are TGTGCCAGCAGCGGACAGGCGTCTAACTATGGCTACACCTTC. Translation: CASSGQASNYGYTF.